This T cell receptor beta chain was retrieved from a study of response to subunit inactivated influenza vaccine. General study results and limits: The authors put forward the suggestion that each seasonal influenza vaccination may bring in only a limited number of new T cells.

Using its own MiXCR run on the RT-PCR reads, TCRdb lists one record per CDR3 protein. Among 400,000 to 650,000 distinct CDR3 sequences listed, 6% to 9% were seen once. CDR1 is LNHNV, CDR2 YYDKDF, per germline (reference sequence). The CDR3 extends over 15 amino acids. Trimming took off 0 bases at V and 1 base at J, with 6 bases between the two ends. This clonotype occurred many times. No antigen is known for it. This material consisted of PBMCs from blood, taken around 2 years after vaccination. The source of this sequence is a man aged 45 to 70 who received an inactivated influenza vaccine. The chain links TRBV15 to TRBJ2-2; D is unclear. DNA for the CDR3: TGTGCCACCAGCAGAGACCCGGTGAACACCGGGGAGCTGTTTTTT. Translation gives CATSRDPVNTGELFF.